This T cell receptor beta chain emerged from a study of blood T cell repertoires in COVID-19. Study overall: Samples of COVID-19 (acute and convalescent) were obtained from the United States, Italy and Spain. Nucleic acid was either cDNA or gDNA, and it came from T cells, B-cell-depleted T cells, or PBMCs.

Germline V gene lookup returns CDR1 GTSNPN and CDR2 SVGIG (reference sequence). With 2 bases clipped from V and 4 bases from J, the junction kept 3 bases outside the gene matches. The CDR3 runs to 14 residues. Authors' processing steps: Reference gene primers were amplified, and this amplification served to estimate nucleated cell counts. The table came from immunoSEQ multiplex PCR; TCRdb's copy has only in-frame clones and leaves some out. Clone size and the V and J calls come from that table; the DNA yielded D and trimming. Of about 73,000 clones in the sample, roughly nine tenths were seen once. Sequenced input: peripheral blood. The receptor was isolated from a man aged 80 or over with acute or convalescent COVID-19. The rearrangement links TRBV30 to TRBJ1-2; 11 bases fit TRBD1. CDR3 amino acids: CAWSPGQGAYGYTF. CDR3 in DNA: TGTGCCTGGAGTCCAGGACAGGGGGCCTATGGCTACACCTTC.